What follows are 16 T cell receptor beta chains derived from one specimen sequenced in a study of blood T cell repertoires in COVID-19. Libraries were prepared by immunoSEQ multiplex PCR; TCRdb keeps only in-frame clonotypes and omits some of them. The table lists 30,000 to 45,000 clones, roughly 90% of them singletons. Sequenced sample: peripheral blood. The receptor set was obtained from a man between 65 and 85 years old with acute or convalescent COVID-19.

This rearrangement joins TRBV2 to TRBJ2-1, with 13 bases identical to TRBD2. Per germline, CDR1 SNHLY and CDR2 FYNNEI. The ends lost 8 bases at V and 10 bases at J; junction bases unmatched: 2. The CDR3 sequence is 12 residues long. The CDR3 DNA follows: TGTGCCAGCGGGGGACTAGCGGGAGAGCAGTTCTTC. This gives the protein CASGGLAGEQFF.

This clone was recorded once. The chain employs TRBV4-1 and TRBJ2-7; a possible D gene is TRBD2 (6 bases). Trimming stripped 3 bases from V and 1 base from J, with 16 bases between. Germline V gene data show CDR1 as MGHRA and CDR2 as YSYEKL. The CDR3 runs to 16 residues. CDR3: CASSQAPGLSSYEQYF. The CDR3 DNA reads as TGCGCCAGCAGCCAGGCTCCGGGACTGAGTTCCTACGAGCAGTACTTC.

The CDR3 region is CASRSMIPGQGATGEFF. In nucleotides, the CDR3 is TGTGCCAGCAGATCTATGATTCCGGGACAGGGGGCTACCGGGGAGTTCTTC. The V and J genes are TRBV28 and TRBJ2-1; TRBD1 matches 12 bases. This CDR3 is 17 amino acids long. Per germline, CDR1 MDHEN and CDR2 SYDVKM. V shed 6 bases and J 14 bases; nucleotides not matched to a gene: 20.

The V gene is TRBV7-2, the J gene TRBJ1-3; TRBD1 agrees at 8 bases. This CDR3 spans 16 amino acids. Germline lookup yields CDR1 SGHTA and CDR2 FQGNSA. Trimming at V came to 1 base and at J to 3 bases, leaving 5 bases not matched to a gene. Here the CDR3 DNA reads TGTGCCAGCAGCTTAGGTTCAGGGGGCTATGGAAACACCATATATTTT. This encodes CASSLGSGGYGNTIYF.

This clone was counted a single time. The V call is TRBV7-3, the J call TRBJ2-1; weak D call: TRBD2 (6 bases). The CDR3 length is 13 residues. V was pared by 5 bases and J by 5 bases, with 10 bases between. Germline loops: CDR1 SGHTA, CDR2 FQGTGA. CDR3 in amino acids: CASSPGLNNEQFF. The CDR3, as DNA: TGTGCCAGCAGCCCGGGACTGAACAATGAGCAGTTCTTC.

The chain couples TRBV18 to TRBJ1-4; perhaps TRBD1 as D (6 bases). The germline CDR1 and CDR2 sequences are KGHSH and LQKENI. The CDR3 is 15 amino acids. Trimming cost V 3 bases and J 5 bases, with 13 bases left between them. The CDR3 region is CASSPVRDTNEKLFF. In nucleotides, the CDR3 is TGTGCCAGCTCACCGGTTCGGGACACGAATGAAAAACTGTTTTTT.

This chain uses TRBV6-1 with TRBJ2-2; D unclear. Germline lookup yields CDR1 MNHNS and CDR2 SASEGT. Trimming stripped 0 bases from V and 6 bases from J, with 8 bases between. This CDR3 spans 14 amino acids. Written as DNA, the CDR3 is TGTGCCAGCAGTGAAGCACGAGTTTCCGGGGAGCTGTTTTTT. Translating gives CASSEARVSGELFF.

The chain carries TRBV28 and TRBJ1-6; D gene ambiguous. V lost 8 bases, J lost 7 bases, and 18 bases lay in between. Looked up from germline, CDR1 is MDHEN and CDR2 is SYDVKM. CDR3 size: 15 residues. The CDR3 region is CASFPHSTLNSPLHF. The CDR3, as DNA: TGTGCCAGCTTTCCCCACAGTACCCTAAATTCACCCCTCCACTTT.

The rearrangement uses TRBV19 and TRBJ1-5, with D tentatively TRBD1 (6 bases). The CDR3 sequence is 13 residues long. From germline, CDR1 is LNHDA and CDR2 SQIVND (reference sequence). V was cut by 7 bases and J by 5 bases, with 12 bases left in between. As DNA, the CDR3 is TGTGCCAGTACCCGGAACAGGGATCAGCCCCAGCATTTT. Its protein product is CASTRNRDQPQHF.

In DNA, the CDR3 is TGTGCCAGCAGCTTAGTCAACTCTGGAAACACCATATATTTT. It specifies CASSLVNSGNTIYF. The genes are TRBV7-9 and TRBJ1-3; D ambiguous. The V end was cut by 1 base, the J end by 0 bases, with 4 bases between. Germline CDR1 SEHNR, CDR2 FQNEAQ (reference sequence). The CDR3 loop spans 14 amino acids.

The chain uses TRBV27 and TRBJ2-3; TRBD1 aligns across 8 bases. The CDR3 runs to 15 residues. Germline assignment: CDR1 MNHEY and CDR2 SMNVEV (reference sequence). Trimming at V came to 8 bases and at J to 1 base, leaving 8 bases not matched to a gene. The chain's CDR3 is CASHGTGDRTDTQYF. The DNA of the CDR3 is TGTGCCAGCCACGGGACAGGTGATCGCACAGATACGCAGTATTTT.

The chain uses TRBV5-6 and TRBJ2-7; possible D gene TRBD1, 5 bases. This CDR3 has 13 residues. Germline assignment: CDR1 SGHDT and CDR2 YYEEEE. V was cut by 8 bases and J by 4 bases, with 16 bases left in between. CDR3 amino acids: CASNRAGLYEQYF. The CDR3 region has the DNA TGTGCCAGTAATCGGGCAGGGCTGTACGAGCAGTACTTC.

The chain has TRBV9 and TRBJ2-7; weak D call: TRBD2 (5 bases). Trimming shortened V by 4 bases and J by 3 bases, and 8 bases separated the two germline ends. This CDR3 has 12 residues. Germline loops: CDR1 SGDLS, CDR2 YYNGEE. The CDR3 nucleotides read TGTGCCAGCAGCATCGAGGGCTACGAGCAGTACTTC. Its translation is CASSIEGYEQYF.

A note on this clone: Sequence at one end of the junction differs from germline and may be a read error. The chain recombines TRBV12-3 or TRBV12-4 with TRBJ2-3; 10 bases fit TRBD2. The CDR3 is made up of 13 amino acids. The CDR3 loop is CASSLAGADTQYF. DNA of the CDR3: TGTGCCAGCAGTCTAGCGGGAGCAGATACGCAGTATTTT.

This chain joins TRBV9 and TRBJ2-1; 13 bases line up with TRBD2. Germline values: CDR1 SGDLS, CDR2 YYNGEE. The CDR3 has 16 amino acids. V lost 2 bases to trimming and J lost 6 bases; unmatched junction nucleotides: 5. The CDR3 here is CASSVWTSGSGNEQFF. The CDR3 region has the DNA TGTGCCAGCAGCGTTTGGACTAGCGGGAGTGGCAATGAGCAGTTCTTC. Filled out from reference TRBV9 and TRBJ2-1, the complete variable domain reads DSGVTQTPKHLITATGQRVTLRCSPRSGDLSVYWYQQSLDQGLQFLIQYYNGEERAKGNILERFSAQQFPDLHSELNLSSLELGDSALYFCASSVWTSGSGNEQFFGPGTRLTVL.

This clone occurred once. The CDR3 DNA sequence: TGTGCCAGCAGCTTAGCAGGGCGGTCCACTGAAGCTTTCTTT. Its protein product is CASSLAGRSTEAFF. The V and J genes are TRBV7-3 and TRBJ1-1, with D possibly being TRBD1 (5 bases). Deletions cut 2 bases from V and 4 bases from J, with 11 bases between. Germline assignment: CDR1 SGHTA and CDR2 FQGTGA. The CDR3 length is 14 residues.